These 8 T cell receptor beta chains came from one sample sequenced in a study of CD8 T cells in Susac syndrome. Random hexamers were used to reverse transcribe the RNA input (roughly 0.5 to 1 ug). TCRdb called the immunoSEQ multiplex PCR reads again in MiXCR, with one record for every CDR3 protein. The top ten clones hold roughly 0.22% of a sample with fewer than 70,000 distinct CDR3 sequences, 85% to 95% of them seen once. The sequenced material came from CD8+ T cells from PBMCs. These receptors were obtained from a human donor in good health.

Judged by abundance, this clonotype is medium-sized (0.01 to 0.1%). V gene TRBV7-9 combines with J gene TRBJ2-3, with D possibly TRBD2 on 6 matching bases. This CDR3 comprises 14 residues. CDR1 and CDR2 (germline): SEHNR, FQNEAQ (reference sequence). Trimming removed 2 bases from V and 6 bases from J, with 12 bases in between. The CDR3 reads CASSLRGGEDTQYF. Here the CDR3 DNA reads TGTGCCAGCAGCTTACGGGGCGGGGAGGATACGCAGTATTTT. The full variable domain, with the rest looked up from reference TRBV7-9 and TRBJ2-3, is DTGVSQNPRHKITKRGQNVTFRCDPISEHNRLYWYRQTLGQGPEFLTYFQNEAQLEKSRLLSDRFSAERPKGSFSTLEIQRTEQGDSAMYLCASSLRGGEDTQYFGPGTRLTVL.

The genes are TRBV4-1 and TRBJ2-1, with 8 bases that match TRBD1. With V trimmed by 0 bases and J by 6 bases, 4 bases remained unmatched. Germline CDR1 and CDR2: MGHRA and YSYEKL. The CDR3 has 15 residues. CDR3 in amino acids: CASSQESTGGNEQFF. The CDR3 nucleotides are TGCGCCAGCAGCCAAGAAAGTACAGGGGGCAATGAGCAGTTCTTC.

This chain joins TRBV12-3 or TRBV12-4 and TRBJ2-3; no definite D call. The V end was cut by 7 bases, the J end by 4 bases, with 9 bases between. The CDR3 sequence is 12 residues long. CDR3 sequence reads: CASTTPPDTQYF. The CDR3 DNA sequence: TGTGCCAGCACCACACCTCCAGATACGCAGTATTTT.

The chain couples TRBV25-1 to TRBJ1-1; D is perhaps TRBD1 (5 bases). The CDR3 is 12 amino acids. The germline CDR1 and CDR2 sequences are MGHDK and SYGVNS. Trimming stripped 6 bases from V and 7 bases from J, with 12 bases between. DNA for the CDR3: TGTGCCAGCAGCGCGGGAGGGGTTGAAGCTTTCTTT. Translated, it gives CASSAGGVEAFF. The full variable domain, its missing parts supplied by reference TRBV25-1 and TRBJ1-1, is EADIYQTPRYLVIGTGKKITLECSQTMGHDKMYWYQQDPGMELHLIHYSYGVNSTEKGDLSSESTVSRIRTEHFPLTLESARPSHTSQYLCASSAGGVEAFFGQGTRLTVV.

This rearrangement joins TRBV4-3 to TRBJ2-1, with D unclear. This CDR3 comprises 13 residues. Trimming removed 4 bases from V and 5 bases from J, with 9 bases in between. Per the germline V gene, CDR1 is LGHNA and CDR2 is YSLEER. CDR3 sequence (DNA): TGCGCCAGCAGCCCGAATACAAACAATGAGCAGTTCTTC. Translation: CASSPNTNNEQFF.

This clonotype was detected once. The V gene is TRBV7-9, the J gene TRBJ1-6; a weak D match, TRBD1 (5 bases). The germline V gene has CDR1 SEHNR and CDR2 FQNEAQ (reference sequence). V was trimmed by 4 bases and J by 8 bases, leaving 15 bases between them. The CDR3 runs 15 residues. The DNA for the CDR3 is TGTGCCAGCAGCTCGATGGGGGATGGCGATTCACCCCTCCACTTT. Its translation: CASSSMGDGDSPLHF.

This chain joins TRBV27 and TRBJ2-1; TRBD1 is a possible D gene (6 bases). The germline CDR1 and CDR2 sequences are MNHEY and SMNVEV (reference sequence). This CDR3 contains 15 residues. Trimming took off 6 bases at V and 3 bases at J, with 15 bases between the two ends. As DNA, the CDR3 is TGTGCCAGCAGCACCACAGGGACAATCTACAATGAGCAGTTCTTC. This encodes CASSTTGTIYNEQFF.

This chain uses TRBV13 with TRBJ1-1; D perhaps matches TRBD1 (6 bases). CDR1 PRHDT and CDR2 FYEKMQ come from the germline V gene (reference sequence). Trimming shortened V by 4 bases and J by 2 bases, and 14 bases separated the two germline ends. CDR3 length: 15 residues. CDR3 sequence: CASSYAGGGNTEAFF. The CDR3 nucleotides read TGTGCCAGCAGCTACGCAGGAGGGGGAAACACTGAAGCTTTCTTT.